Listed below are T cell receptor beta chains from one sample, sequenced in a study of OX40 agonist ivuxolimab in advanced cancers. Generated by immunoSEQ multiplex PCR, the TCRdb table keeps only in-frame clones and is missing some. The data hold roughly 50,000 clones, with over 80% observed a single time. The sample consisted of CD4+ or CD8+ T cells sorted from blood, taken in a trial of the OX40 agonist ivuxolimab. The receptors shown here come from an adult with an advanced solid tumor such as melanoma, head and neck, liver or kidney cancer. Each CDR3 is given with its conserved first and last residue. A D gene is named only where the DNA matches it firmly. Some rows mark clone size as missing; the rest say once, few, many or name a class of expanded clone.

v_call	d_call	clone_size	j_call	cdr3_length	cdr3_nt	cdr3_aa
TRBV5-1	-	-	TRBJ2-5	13	TGCGCCAGCAGCCCTGCGGGTTTAGAGACCCAGTACTTC	CASSPAGLETQYF
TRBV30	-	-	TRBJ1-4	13	TGTGCCTGGAGTGGGGGACCTAATGAAAAACTGTTTTTT	CAWSGGPNEKLFF
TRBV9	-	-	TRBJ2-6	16	TGTGCCAGCAGCCTAGGTCACACCTCTGGGGCCAACGTCCTGACTTTC	CASSLGHTSGANVLTF
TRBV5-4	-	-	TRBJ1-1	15	TGTGCCAGCAGCTTGGTGCGGGAACCTAACACTGAAGCTTTCTTT	CASSLVREPNTEAFF
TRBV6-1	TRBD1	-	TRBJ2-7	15	TGTGCCAGCAGTTGGGGACAGGGTCCCTCCTACGAGCAGTACTTC	CASSWGQGPSYEQYF
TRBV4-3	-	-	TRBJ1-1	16	TGCGCCAGCAGCCAAGATCCTGCAGGGCCAAACACTGAAGCTTTCTTT	CASSQDPAGPNTEAFF
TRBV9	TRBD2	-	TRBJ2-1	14	TGTGCCAGCAGCGGACTAGCGGTAAACAATGAGCAGTTCTTC	CASSGLAVNNEQFF
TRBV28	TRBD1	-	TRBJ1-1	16	TGTGCCAGCAGTCCCCCGGGACAGGGGTCAATTACTGAAGCTTTCTTT	CASSPPGQGSITEAFF
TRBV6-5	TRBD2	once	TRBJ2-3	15	TGTGCCAGCAGTAGCGGGGGGGCCGGAACAGATACGCAGTATTTT	CASSSGGAGTDTQYF
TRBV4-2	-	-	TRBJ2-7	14	TGTGCCAGCAGCCAAGAGATGAGCTCCTACGAGCAGTACTTC	CASSQEMSSYEQYF
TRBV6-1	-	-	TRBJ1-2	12	TGTGCCAGCCTTAGCGGTCTGTACGGCTACACCTTC	CASLSGLYGYTF
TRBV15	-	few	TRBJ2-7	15	TGTGCCACCAGCAGTTCGGGACGAGTTATGTACGAGCAGTACTTC	CATSSSGRVMYEQYF
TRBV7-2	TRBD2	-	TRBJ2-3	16	TGTGCCAGCAGCTCACCCTCTAGCGGGCGCACAGATACGCAGTATTTT	CASSSPSSGRTDTQYF
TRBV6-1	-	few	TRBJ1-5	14	TGTGCCAGCAATGAGGGGGGGGAAAATCGGCCCCAGCATTTT	CASNEGGENRPQHF
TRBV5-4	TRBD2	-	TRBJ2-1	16	TGTGCCAGCAGCATGTCCGGGACTAGTGAATACAATGAGCAGTTCTTC	CASSMSGTSEYNEQFF
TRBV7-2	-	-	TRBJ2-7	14	TGTGCCAGCAGCCTTAGCGGAACCACCTACGAGCAGTACTTC	CASSLSGTTYEQYF
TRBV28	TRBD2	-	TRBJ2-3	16	TGTGCCAGCAGTCCCTACGGGGGAGGGCTCACAGATACGCAGTATTTT	CASSPYGGGLTDTQYF
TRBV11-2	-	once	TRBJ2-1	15	TGTGCCAGCAGCTTAGAACAGGGAACCTACAATGAGCAGTTCTTC	CASSLEQGTYNEQFF
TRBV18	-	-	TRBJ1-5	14	TGTGCCAGCTCAGCACAGGGTAGCAATCAGCCCCAGCATTTT	CASSAQGSNQPQHF
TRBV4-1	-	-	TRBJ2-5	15	TGCGCCAGCAGCCAAGAATGGGGAAGGGGAGAGACCCAGTACTTC	CASSQEWGRGETQYF
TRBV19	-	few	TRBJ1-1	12	TGTGCCAGTAGTATAGATCGGAGGGAAGCTTTCTTT	CASSIDRREAFF
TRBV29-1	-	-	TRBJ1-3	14	TGCAGCGTTGCTGCCGATATCTCTGGAAACACCATATATTTT	CSVAADISGNTIYF
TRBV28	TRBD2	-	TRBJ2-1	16	TGTGCCAGCAGCCGTACTAGCGGGACCGTCTACAATGAGCAGTTCTTC	CASSRTSGTVYNEQFF
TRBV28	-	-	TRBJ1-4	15	TGTGCCAGCAGTTTCCGGGCCGGAAAGGGTGAAAAACTGTTTTTT	CASSFRAGKGEKLFF
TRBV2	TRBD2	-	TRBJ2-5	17	TGTGCCAGCAGTGATGGGACTAGCGGGGGGGCACGCGAGACCCAGTACTTC	CASSDGTSGGARETQYF
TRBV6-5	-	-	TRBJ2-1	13	TGTGCCAGCAGTTACGAGAGTGGGAATGAGCAGTTCTTC	CASSYESGNEQFF
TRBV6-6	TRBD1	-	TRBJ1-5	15	TGTGCCAGCAGTTCTTCCACAGGGGGAGGACAGCCCCAGCATTTT	CASSSSTGGGQPQHF